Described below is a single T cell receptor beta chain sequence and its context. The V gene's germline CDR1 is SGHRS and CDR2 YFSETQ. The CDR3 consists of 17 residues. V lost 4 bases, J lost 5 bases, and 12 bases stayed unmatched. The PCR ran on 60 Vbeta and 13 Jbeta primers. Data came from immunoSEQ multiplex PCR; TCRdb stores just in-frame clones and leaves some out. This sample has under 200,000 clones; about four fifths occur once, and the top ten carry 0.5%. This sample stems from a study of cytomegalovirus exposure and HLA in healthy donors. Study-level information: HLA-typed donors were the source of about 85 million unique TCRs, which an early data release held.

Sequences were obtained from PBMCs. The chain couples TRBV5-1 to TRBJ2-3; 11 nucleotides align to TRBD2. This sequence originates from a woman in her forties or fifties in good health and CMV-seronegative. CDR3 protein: CASSHGLAGGQGDTQYF. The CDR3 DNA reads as TGCGCCAGCAGCCATGGGTTAGCGGGAGGGCAAGGAGATACGCAGTATTTT.